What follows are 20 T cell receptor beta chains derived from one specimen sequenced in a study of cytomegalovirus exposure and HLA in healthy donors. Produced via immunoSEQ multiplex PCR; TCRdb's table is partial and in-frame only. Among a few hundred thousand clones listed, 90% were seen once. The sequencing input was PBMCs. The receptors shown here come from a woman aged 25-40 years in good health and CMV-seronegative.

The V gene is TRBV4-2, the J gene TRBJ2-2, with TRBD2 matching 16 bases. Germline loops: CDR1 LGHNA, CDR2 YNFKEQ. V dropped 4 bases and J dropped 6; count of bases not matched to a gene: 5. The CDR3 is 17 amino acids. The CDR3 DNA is TGTGCCAGCAGCCCCACGGGACTAGCGGGAGGGTCCGGGGAGCTGTTTTTT. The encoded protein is CASSPTGLAGGSGELFF.

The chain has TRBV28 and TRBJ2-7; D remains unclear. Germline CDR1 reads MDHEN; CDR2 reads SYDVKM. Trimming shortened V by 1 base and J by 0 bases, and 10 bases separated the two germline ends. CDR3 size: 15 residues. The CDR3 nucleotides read TGTGCCAGCAGTTTATTTCAGCCAAGCTCCTACGAGCAGTACTTC. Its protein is CASSLFQPSSYEQYF.

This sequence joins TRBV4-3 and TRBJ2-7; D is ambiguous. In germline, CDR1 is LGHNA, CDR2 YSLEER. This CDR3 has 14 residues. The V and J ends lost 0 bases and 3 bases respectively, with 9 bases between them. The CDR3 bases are TGCGCCAGCAGCCAAGATCCCGCCAGCTACGAGCAGTACTTC. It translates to CASSQDPASYEQYF.

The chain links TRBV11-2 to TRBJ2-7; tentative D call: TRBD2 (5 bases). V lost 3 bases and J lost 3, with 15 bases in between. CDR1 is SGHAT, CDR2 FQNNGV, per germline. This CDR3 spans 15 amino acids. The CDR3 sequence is CASSFGRGVSYEQYF. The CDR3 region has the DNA TGTGCCAGCAGCTTTGGCCGGGGAGTCAGCTACGAGCAGTACTTC.

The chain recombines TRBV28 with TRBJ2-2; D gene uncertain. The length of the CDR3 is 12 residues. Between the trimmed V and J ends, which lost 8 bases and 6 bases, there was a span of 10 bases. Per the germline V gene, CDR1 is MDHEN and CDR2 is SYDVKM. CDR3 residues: CASPTSSGELFF. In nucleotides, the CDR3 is TGTGCCAGCCCGACCTCTTCCGGGGAGCTGTTTTTT.

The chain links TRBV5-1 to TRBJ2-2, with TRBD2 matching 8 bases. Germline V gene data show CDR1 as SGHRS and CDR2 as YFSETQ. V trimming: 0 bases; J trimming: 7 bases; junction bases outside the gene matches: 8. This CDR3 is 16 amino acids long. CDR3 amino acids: CASSLVAGGAFGELFF. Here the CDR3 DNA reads TGCGCCAGCAGCTTGGTCGCGGGGGGCGCTTTCGGGGAGCTGTTTTTT.

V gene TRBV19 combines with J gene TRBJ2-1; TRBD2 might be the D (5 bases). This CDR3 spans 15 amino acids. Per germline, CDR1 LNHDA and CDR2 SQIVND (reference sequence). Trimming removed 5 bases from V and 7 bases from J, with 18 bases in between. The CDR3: CASSPTGYGLNEQFF. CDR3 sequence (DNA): TGTGCCAGTAGTCCCACCGGGTACGGACTTAATGAGCAGTTCTTC.

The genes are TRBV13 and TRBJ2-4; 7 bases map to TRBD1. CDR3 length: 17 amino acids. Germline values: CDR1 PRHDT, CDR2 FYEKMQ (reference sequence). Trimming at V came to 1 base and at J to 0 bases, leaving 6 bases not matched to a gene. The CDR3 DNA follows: TGTGCCAGCAGCTTAGACAGGGGACAACTAGCCAAAAACATTCAGTACTTC. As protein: CASSLDRGQLAKNIQYF.

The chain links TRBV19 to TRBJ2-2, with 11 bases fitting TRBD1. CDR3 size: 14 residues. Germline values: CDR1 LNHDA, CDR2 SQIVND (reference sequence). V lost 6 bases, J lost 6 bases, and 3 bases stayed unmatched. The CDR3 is CASSQGQGAGELFF. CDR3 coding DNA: TGTGCCAGTAGCCAGGGACAGGGGGCCGGGGAGCTGTTTTTT.

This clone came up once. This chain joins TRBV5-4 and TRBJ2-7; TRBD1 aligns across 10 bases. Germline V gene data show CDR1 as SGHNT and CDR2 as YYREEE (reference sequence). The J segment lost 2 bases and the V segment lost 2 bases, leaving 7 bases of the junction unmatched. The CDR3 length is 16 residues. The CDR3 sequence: CASSLSRGQGTYEQYF. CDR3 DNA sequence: TGTGCCAGCAGCTTATCACGGGGACAGGGGACCTACGAGCAGTACTTC.

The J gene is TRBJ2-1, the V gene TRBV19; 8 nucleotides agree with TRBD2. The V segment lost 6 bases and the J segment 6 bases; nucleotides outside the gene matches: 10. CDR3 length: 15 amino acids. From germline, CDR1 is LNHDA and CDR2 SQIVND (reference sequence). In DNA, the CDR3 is TGTGCCAGTAGCTTAAGCGGGAGTAGGCGCAATGAGCAGTTCTTC. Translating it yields CASSLSGSRRNEQFF.

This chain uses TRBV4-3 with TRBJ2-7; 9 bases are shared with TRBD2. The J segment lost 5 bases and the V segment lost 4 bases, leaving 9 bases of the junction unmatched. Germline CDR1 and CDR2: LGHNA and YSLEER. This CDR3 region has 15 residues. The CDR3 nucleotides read TGCGCCAGCAGCCTCGCGCATGCTAGCGGGAACGAGCAGTACTTC. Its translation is CASSLAHASGNEQYF.

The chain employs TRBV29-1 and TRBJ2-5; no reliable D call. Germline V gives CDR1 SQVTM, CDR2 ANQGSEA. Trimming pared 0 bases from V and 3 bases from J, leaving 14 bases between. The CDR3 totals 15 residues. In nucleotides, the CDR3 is TGCAGCGTTGAAGATTATGGGTTTGGGAAAGAGACCCAGTACTTC. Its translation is CSVEDYGFGKETQYF. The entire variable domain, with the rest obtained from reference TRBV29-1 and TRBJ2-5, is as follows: SAVISQKPSRDICQRGTSLTIQCQVDSQVTMMFWYRQQPGQSLTLIATANQGSEATYESGFVIDKFPISRPNLTFSTLTVSNMSPEDSSIYLCSVEDYGFGKETQYFGPGTRLLVL.

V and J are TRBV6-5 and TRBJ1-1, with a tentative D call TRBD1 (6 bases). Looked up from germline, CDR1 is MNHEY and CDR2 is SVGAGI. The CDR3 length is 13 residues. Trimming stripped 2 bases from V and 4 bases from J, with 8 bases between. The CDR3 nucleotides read TGTGCCAGCAGTTACCAGGGGTCCACTGAAGCTTTCTTT. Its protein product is CASSYQGSTEAFF.

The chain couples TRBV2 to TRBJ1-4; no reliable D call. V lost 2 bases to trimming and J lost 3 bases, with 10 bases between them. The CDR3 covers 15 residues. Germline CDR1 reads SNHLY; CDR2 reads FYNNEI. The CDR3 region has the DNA TGTGCCAGCAGTGAACTCGGGGTTCCTAATGAAAAACTGTTTTTT. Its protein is CASSELGVPNEKLFF.

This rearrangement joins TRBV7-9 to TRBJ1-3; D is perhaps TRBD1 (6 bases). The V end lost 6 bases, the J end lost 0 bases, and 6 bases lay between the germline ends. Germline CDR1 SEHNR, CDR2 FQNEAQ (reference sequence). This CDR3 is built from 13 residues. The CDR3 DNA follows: TGTGCCAGCAGGGACAGCTCTGGAAACACCATATATTTT. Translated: CASRDSSGNTIYF.

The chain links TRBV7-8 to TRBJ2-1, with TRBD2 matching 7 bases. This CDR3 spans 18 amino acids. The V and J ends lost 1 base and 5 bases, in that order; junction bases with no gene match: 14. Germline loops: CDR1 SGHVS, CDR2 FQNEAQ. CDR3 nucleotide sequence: TGTGCCAGCAGCTTAGAAACTAGTGGGAGGGTGGGGGACAATGAGCAGTTCTTC. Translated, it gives CASSLETSGRVGDNEQFF.

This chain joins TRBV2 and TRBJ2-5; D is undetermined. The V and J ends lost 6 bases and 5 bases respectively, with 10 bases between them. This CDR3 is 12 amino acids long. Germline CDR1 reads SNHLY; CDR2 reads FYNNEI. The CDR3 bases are TGTGCCAGCAGCATCAGGAAGGAGACCCAGTACTTC. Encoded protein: CASSIRKETQYF.

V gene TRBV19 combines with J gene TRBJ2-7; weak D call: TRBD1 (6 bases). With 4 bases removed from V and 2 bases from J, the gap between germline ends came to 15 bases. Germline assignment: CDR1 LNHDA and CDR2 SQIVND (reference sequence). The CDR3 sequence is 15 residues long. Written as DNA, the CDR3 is TGTGCCAGTAGTACCAAACAGGGAGTCCCCTACGAGCAGTACTTC. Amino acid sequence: CASSTKQGVPYEQYF.

The CDR3 protein is CASSRAAYREEPNTEAFF. In DNA, the CDR3 is TGCGCCAGCAGCCGAGCCGCTTACAGGGAAGAGCCGAACACTGAAGCTTTCTTT. The rearrangement links TRBV4-3 to TRBJ1-1; D might be TRBD1 (6 bases). V lost 4 bases and J 1 base, leaving 22 bases between the germline ends. Germline V gene data show CDR1 as LGHNA and CDR2 as YSLEER. The CDR3 has 18 amino acids.